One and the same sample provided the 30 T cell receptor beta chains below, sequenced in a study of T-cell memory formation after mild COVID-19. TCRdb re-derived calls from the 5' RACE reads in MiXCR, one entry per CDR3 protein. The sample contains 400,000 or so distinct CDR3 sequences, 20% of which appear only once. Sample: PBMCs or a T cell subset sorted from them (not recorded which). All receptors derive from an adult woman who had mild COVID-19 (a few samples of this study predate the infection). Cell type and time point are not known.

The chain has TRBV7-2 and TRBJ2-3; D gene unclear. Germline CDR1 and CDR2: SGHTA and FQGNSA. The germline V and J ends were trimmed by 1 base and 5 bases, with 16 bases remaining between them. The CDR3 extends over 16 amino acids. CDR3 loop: CASSLVVAPSIDTQYF. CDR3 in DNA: TGTGCCAGCAGCTTAGTCGTAGCCCCAAGTATAGATACGCAGTATTTT. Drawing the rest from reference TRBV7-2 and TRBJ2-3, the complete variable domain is GAGVSQSPSNKVTEKGKDVELRCDPISGHTALYWYRQSLGQGLEFLIYFQGNSAPDKSGLPSDRFSAERTGGSVSTLTIQRTQQEDSAVYLCASSLVVAPSIDTQYFGPGTRLTVL.

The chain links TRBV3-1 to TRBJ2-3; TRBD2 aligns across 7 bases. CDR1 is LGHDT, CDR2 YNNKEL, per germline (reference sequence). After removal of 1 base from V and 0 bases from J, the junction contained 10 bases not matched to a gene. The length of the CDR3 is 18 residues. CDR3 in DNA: TGTGCCAGCAGCCAAGTATTAGCGAGCGGGACTAGCACAGATACGCAGTATTTT. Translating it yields CASSQVLASGTSTDTQYF.

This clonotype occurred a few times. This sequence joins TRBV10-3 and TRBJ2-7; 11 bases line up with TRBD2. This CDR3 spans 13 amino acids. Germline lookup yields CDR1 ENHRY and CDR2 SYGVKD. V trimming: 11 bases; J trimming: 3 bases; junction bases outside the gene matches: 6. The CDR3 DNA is TGTGCCGTCTTAGCGGGAGGGGTCTACGAGCAGTACTTC. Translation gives CAVLAGGVYEQYF.

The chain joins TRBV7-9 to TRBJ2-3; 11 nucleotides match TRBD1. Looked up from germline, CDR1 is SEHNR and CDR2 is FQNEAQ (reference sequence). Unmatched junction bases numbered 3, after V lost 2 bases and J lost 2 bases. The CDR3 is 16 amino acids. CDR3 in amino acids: CASSLWTGGNTDTQYF. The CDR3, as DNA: TGTGCCAGCAGCTTATGGACAGGGGGCAACACAGATACGCAGTATTTT. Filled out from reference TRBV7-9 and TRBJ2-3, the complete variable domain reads DTGVSQNPRHKITKRGQNVTFRCDPISEHNRLYWYRQTLGQGPEFLTYFQNEAQLEKSRLLSDRFSAERPKGSFSTLEIQRTEQGDSAMYLCASSLWTGGNTDTQYFGPGTRLTVL.

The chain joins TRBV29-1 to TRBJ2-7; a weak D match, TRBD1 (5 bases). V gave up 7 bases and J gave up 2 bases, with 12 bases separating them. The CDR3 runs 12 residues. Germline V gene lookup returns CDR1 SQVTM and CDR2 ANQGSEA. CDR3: CSAIDSPYEQYF. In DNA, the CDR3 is TGCAGCGCCATAGACAGTCCCTACGAGCAGTACTTC.

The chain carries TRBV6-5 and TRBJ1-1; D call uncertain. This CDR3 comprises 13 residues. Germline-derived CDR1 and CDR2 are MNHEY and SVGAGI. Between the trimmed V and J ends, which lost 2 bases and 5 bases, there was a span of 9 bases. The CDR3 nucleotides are TGTGCCAGCAGTTACGGCGGCTGGACTGAAGCTTTCTTT. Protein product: CASSYGGWTEAFF.

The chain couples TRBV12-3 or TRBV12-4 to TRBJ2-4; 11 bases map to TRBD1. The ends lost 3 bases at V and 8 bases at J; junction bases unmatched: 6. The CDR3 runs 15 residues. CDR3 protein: CASSLVDRGRDIQYF. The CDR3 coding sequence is TGTGCCAGCAGTTTGGTGGACAGGGGGCGCGACATTCAGTACTTC.

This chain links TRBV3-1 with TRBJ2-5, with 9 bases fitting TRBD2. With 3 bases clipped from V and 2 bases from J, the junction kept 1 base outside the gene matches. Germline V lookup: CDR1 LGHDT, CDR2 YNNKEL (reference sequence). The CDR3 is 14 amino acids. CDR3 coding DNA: TGTGCCAGCAGCCATCTAGCGGGACAAGAGACCCAGTACTTC. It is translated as CASSHLAGQETQYF.

The CDR3 DNA reads TGTGCCAGCAGTACTTGGCCCGGGGGACCTTCGAACACCGGGGAGCTGTTTTTT. Its translation: CASSTWPGGPSNTGELFF. The rearrangement links TRBV2 to TRBJ2-2, with D possibly being TRBD2 (6 bases). The CDR3 contains 18 residues. Germline CDR1 is SNHLY and CDR2 is FYNNEI. V gave up 5 bases and J gave up 0 bases, with 19 bases separating them.

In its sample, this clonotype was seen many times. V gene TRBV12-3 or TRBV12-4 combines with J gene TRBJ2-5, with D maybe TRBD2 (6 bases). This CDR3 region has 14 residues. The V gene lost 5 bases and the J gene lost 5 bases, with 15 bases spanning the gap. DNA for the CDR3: TGTGCCAGCAGTCTGGGGCTAGCGCAGGAGACCCAGTACTTC. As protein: CASSLGLAQETQYF.

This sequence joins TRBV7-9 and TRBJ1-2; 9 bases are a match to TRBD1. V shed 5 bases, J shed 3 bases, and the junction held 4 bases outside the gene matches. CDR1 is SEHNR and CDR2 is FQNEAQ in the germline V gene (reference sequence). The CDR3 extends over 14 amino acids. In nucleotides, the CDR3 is TGTGCCAGCAGCCGGGGACAGGGTCACTATGGCTACACCTTC. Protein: CASSRGQGHYGYTF.

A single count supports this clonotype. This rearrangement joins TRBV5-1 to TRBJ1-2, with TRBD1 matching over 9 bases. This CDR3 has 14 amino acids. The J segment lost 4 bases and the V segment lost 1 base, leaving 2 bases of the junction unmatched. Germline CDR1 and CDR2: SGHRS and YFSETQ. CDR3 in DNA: TGCGCCAGCAGCTTGCCGGGACAGGGCTATGGCTACACCTTC. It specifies CASSLPGQGYGYTF.

CDR3: CASSDSSSGGTDTQYF. In DNA, the CDR3 is TGTGCCAGCAGTGACTCCTCTAGCGGGGGCACAGATACGCAGTATTTT. The chain has TRBV6-4 and TRBJ2-3; 9 bases are shared with TRBD2. V was clipped by 0 bases and J by 1 base; unmatched bases: 2. The CDR3 has 16 residues. CDR1 is MRHNA and CDR2 is SNTAGT in the germline V gene.

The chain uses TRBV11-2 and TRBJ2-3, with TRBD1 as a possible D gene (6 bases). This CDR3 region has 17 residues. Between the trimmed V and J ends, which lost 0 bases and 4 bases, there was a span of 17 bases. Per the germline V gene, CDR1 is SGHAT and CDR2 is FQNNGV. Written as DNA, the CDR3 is TGTGCCAGCAGCTTAGATCTTGTCGAGGGGGTCTCAGATACGCAGTATTTT. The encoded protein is CASSLDLVEGVSDTQYF.

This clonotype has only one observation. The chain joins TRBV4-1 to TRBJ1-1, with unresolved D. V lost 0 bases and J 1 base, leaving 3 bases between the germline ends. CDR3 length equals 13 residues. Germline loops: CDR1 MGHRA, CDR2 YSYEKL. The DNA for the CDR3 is TGCGCCAGCAGCCAAGAGGCGAACACTGAAGCTTTCTTT. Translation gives CASSQEANTEAFF.

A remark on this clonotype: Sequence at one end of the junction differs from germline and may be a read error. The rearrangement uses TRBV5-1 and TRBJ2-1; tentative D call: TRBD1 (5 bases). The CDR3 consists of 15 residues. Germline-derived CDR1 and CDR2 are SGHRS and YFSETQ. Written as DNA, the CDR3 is TGCGCCAGCAGCTTGGTCTCAGGGTTCTACAAAGAGCAGTTCTTC. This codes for CASSLVSGFYKEQFF.

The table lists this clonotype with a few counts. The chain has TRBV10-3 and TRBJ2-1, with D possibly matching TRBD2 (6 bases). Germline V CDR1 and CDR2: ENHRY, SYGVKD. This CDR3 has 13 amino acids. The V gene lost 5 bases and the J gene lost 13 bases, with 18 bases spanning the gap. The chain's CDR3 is CAISNGTVTPQFF. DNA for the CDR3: TGTGCCATCAGTAATGGGACTGTTACTCCTCAGTTCTTC.

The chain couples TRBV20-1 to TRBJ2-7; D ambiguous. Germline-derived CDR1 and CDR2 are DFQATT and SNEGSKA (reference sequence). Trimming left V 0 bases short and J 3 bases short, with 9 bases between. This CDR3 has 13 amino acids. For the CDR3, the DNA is TGCAGTGCTAGAGACAAGGGCTTCTACGAGCAGTACTTC. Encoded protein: CSARDKGFYEQYF.

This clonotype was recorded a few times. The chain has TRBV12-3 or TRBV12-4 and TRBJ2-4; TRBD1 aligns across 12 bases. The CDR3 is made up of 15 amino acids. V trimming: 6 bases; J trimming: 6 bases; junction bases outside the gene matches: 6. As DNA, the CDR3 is TGTGCCAGCAGACCCGGGACAGGGGGCTCAAACATTCAGTACTTC. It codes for CASRPGTGGSNIQYF.

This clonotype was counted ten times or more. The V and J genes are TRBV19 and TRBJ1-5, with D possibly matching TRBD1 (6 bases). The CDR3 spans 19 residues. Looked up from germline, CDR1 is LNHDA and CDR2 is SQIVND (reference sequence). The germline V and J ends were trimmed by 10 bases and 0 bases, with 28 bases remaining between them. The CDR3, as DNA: TGTGCCACATCCCCGTTGGACAGCTATCTTCGGCTTAGCAATCAGCCCCAGCATTTT. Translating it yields CATSPLDSYLRLSNQPQHF.

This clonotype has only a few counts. CDR3 bases: TGTGCCAGCAGGAAAGGGGGTGAAAAACTGTTTTTT. It encodes CASRKGGEKLFF. The chain combines TRBV7-8 with TRBJ1-4; TRBD1 is a possible D gene (6 bases). Germline loops: CDR1 SGHVS, CDR2 FQNEAQ. The CDR3 is 12 residues long. V lost 6 bases, J lost 7 bases, and 9 bases lay in between.

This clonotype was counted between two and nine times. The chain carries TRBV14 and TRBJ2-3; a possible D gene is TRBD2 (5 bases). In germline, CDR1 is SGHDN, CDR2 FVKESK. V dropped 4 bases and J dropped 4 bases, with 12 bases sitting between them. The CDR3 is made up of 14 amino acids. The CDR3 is CASSPAGIPDTQYF. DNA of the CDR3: TGTGCCAGCAGCCCAGCCGGGATTCCAGATACGCAGTATTTT.

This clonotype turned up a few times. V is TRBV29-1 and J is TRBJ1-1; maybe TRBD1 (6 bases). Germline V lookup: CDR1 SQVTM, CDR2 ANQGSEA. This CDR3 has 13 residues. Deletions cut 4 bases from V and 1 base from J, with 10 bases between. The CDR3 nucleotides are TGCAGCGTTGCGGGACACTCGAACACTGAAGCTTTCTTT. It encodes CSVAGHSNTEAFF.

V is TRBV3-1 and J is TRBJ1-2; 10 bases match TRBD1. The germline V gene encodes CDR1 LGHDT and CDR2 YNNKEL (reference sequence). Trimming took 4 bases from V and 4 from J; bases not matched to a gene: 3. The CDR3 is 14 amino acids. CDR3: CASSPGDRGYGYTF. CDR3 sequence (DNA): TGTGCCAGCAGCCCCGGGGACAGGGGCTATGGCTACACCTTC.

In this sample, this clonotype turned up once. The CDR3 DNA reads TGTGCCAGCAGTTTCCATACCTTAGCGAGCACAGATACGCAGTATTTT. It codes for CASSFHTLASTDTQYF. This chain connects TRBV6-5 to TRBJ2-3, with D perhaps TRBD2 (5 bases). The length of the CDR3 is 16 residues. Trimming took off 4 bases at V and 0 bases at J, with 14 bases between the two ends. Per germline, CDR1 MNHEY and CDR2 SVGAGI.

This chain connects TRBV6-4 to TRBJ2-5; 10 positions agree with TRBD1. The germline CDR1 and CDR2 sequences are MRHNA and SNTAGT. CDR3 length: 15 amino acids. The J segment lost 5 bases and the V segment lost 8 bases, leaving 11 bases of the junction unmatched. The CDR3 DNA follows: TGTGCCAGCGTTACCGGGACAGGGGACGACGAGACCCAGTACTTC. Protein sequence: CASVTGTGDDETQYF.

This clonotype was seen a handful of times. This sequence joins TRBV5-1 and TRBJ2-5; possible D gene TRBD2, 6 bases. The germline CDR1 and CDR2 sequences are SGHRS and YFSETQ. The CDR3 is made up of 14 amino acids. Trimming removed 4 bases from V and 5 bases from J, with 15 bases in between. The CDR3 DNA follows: TGCGCCAGCAGCCCGGGAGCGTTCTTGGAGACCCAGTACTTC. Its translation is CASSPGAFLETQYF. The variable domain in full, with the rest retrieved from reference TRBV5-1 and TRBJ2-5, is KAGVTQTPRYLIKTRGQQVTLSCSPISGHRSVSWYQQTPGQGLQFLFEYFSETQRNKGNFPGRFSGRQFSNSRSEMNVSTLELGDSALYLCASSPGAFLETQYFGPGTRLLVL.

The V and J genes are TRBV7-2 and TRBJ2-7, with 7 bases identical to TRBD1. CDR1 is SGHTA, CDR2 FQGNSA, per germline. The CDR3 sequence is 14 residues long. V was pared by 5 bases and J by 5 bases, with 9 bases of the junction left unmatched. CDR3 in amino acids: CASSPTGDVDEQYF. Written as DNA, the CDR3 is TGTGCCAGCAGCCCAACAGGGGATGTCGACGAGCAGTACTTC. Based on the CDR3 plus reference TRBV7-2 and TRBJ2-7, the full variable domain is GAGVSQSPSNKVTEKGKDVELRCDPISGHTALYWYRQSLGQGLEFLIYFQGNSAPDKSGLPSDRFSAERTGGSVSTLTIQRTQQEDSAVYLCASSPTGDVDEQYFGPGTRLTVT.

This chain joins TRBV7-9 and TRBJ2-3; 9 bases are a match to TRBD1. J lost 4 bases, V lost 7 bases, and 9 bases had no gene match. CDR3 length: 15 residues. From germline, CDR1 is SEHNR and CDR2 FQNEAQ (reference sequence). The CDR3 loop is CASIPPGQGADTQYF. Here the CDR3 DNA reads TGTGCCAGCATCCCTCCGGGACAGGGTGCAGATACGCAGTATTTT. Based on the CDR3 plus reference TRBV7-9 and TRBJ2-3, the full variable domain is DTGVSQNPRHKITKRGQNVTFRCDPISEHNRLYWYRQTLGQGPEFLTYFQNEAQLEKSRLLSDRFSAERPKGSFSTLEIQRTEQGDSAMYLCASIPPGQGADTQYFGPGTRLTVL.

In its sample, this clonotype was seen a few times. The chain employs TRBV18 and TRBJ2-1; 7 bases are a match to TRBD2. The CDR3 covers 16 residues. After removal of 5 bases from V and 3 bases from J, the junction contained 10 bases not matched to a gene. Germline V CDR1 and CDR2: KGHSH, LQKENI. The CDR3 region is CASSGFGGSGYNEQFF. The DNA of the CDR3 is TGTGCCAGCTCAGGTTTTGGCGGGAGTGGCTACAATGAGCAGTTCTTC.